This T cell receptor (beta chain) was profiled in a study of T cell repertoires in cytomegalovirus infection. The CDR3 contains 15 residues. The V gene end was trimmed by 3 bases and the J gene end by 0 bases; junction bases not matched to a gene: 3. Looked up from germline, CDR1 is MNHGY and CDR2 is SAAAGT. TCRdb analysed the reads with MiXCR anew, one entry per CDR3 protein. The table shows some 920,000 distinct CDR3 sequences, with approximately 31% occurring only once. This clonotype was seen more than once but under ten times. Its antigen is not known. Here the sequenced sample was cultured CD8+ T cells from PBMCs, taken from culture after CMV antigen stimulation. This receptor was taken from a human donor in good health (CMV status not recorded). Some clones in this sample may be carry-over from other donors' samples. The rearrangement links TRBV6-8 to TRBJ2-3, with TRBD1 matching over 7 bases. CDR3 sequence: CASSYRDSSTDTQYF. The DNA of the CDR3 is TGTGCCAGCAGTTATCGGGACAGTAGCACAGATACGCAGTATTTT.